This T cell receptor (beta chain) was recovered during a study of T-cell reconstitution after alpha-beta-depleted transplantation in children. The study's findings and limits: At one year after transplant, newly produced T cells mostly accounted for T-cell counts and diversity.

This clonotype has just a few counts. Its antigen is not known. One end of the junction is discordant with germline, which a read error may explain. Preparation of the TCRbeta library involved a method that used unique molecular identifiers. MiXCR was run by TCRdb on the PCR reads, yielding one entry per CDR3 protein. The sample holds about 230,000 distinct CDR3 sequences; 11% are singletons and the top ten take 28%. The sample was PBMCs, taken before TCRalphabeta/CD19-depleted stem cell transplant. The sequence derives from a child under two years old with acute myeloid leukemia, due to receive a stem cell transplant.

The CDR3 protein is CGTSSYNEQFF. CDR3 nucleotides: TGCGGGACCAGCTCCTACAATGAGCAGTTCTTC. The J gene is TRBJ2-1, the V gene TRBV7-9, with D tentatively TRBD1 or TRBD2 (5 bases each). Germline CDR1 reads SEHNR; CDR2 reads FQNEAQ (reference sequence). The CDR3 extends over 11 amino acids.